Listed below are T cell receptor beta chains from one sample, sequenced in a study of CD8+ T cells in alopecia areata. The table came from immunoSEQ multiplex PCR; TCRdb's copy has only in-frame clones and leaves some out. Of almost 250,000 clones listed, less than 80% are singletons. Sequences were derived from CD4+ T cells sorted from blood, sampled at week 0. All receptors come from a human donor with alopecia areata. Both conserved end residues are trimmed from each CDR3. Fields, in order: V gene, J gene, CDR3 protein.

v_gene: TRBV29-1
j_gene: TRBJ2-5
CDR3aa: SVRPPAGTQY

v_gene: TRBV28
j_gene: TRBJ2-2
CDR3aa: ASLRGGTGELF

v_gene: TRBV29-1
j_gene: TRBJ2-7
CDR3aa: SAGVGQGVYEQY

v_gene: TRBV5-1
j_gene: TRBJ1-5
CDR3aa: ASSLDGQGNQPQH

v_gene: TRBV29-1
j_gene: TRBJ2-1
CDR3aa: SVGGDEQF

v_gene: TRBV30
j_gene: TRBJ2-5
CDR3aa: AWTTLGMGTQY

v_gene: TRBV13
j_gene: TRBJ2-5
CDR3aa: ASSMGLATETQY

v_gene: TRBV29-1
j_gene: TRBJ2-7
CDR3aa: SIAMQTSYEQY

v_gene: TRBV30
j_gene: TRBJ2-5
CDR3aa: AWSVDGGETQY

v_gene: TRBV5-1
j_gene: TRBJ2-7
CDR3aa: ASSFGRESSYEQY

v_gene: TRBV9
j_gene: TRBJ1-3
CDR3aa: ASSVGLGNTIY

v_gene: TRBV9
j_gene: TRBJ1-2
CDR3aa: ASSVALSTGYT

v_gene: TRBV2
j_gene: TRBJ2-7
CDR3aa: ASRAFGSYEQY

v_gene: TRBV27
j_gene: TRBJ2-2
CDR3aa: ASSLFGELF

v_gene: TRBV7-2
j_gene: TRBJ1-5
CDR3aa: ASSLRGNQPQH

v_gene: TRBV18
j_gene: TRBJ1-6
CDR3aa: ASSLTGDGNSPLH

v_gene: TRBV5-6
j_gene: TRBJ1-2
CDR3aa: ASSETVNYGYT

v_gene: TRBV7-3
j_gene: TRBJ2-1
CDR3aa: ASSRYGTSGNNEQF

v_gene: TRBV11-2
j_gene: TRBJ2-6
CDR3aa: ASSLWVGSGANVLT

v_gene: TRBV10-3
j_gene: TRBJ1-5
CDR3aa: AISETDQPQH

v_gene: TRBV6-4
j_gene: TRBJ2-3
CDR3aa: ASSPGTSGGSHTQY

v_gene: TRBV7-9
j_gene: TRBJ2-3
CDR3aa: ASSLETGPTDTQY

v_gene: TRBV30
j_gene: TRBJ1-1
CDR3aa: AWARDINTEAF

v_gene: TRBV30
j_gene: TRBJ1-5
CDR3aa: AWTDRSNQPQH

v_gene: TRBV5-1
j_gene: TRBJ2-3
CDR3aa: ASSFSTYTDTQY

v_gene: TRBV5-6
j_gene: TRBJ1-4
CDR3aa: ASSPPDSSNEKLF

v_gene: TRBV9
j_gene: TRBJ2-1
CDR3aa: ASSPRGLAGGLQF

v_gene: TRBV2
j_gene: TRBJ1-5
CDR3aa: ASSRDQPQH

v_gene: TRBV30
j_gene: TRBJ2-7
CDR3aa: AWRKTDQTPYEQY

v_gene: TRBV14
j_gene: TRBJ2-1
CDR3aa: ASSQASSYNEQF

v_gene: TRBV27
j_gene: TRBJ1-1
CDR3aa: ASSIAWDTEAF

v_gene: TRBV6-6
j_gene: TRBJ2-7
CDR3aa: ASTASSGGKIYEQY

v_gene: TRBV5-6
j_gene: TRBJ1-2
CDR3aa: ASTFGSRNYGYT

v_gene: TRBV4-3
j_gene: TRBJ1-1
CDR3aa: ASSQDRRVSAF

v_gene: TRBV25-1
j_gene: TRBJ2-2
CDR3aa: ASSLRGLGNTGELF

v_gene: TRBV2
j_gene: TRBJ1-2
CDR3aa: ASSFDRVSGYT

v_gene: TRBV29-1
j_gene: TRBJ1-1
CDR3aa: SGTVNTEAF

v_gene: TRBV29-1
j_gene: TRBJ2-1
CDR3aa: SVRRAGRGNEQF

v_gene: TRBV29-1
j_gene: TRBJ1-5
CDR3aa: SAGQGHNQPQH

v_gene: TRBV29-1
j_gene: TRBJ2-1
CDR3aa: SAGLAGRSSYNEQF

v_gene: TRBV14
j_gene: TRBJ2-3
CDR3aa: ASSQMSSTDTQY

v_gene: TRBV7-9
j_gene: TRBJ1-2
CDR3aa: ASSPRDPRIYGYT

v_gene: TRBV29-1
j_gene: TRBJ2-2
CDR3aa: SALQGSTGELF

v_gene: TRBV2
j_gene: TRBJ1-2
CDR3aa: ASSEFRVANYGYT

v_gene: TRBV4-2
j_gene: TRBJ2-6
CDR3aa: ASSHAGTSGANVLT

v_gene: TRBV5-4
j_gene: TRBJ2-1
CDR3aa: ASSPERDNEQF

v_gene: TRBV29-1
j_gene: TRBJ1-1
CDR3aa: SVGRNLEAF

v_gene: TRBV23-1
j_gene: TRBJ1-5
CDR3aa: ASSQGNSLNQPQH

v_gene: TRBV30
j_gene: TRBJ1-5
CDR3aa: AWADSRNQPQH

v_gene: TRBV30
j_gene: TRBJ2-5
CDR3aa: AWSLGTSSPSETQY

v_gene: TRBV29-1
j_gene: TRBJ1-2
CDR3aa: SSRVGRDGYT

v_gene: TRBV30
j_gene: TRBJ2-5
CDR3aa: AWSRQGGPETQY

v_gene: TRBV5-1
j_gene: TRBJ1-1
CDR3aa: ASSFFGRETEAF

v_gene: TRBV5-6
j_gene: TRBJ2-1
CDR3aa: ASSSLAGGRFNEQF

v_gene: TRBV27
j_gene: TRBJ1-1
CDR3aa: ASSLWAAYGTEAF

v_gene: TRBV29-1
j_gene: TRBJ1-1
CDR3aa: SVEPNPGTEAF